This T cell receptor (beta chain) was recovered during a study of CD8+ T cells in alopecia areata. General study points: A large proportion of expanded lesional clones were detected persisting in scalp and blood during tofacitinib. Scalp repertoires also include resident alphabeta T cells from normal skin.

CDR3 size: 14 residues. In germline, CDR1 is MDHEN, CDR2 SYDVKM. With 7 bases clipped from V and 5 bases from J, the junction kept 6 bases outside the gene matches. A word on this clone: Its target is not known.

RNA was extracted and reverse transcribed into cDNA as the sequencing template. Assay: immunoSEQ multiplex PCR; the TCRdb copy retains only in-frame clones and omits some. The sample consists of some 220,000 clones, under 75% of them appearing once. Treatment described: oral pan-JAK inhibitor, 5-10 mg twice daily. Both peripheral blood and punch biopsies of lesional scalp skin were obtained from patients who had alopecia areata. V and J are TRBV28 and TRBJ2-1, with 9 nucleotides matching TRBD2. The TCR was taken from a human donor with alopecia areata. Sequencing was performed on CD4+ T cells sorted from blood, taken at week 4, from a patient treated with tofacitinib. CDR3 DNA sequence: TGTGCCAGCAACCCCCTAGCGGGGAACAATGAGCAGTTCTTC. It codes for CASNPLAGNNEQFF.